The clone carrying this TCR beta chain has more than one count but fewer than ten. The data were obtained in a study of T cells in Graves' hyperthyroidism and ophthalmopathy. As for the study in general: Blood from the periphery was taken at initial diagnosis, before any treatment.

The CDR3 consists of 14 residues. Trimming left V 5 bases short and J 2 bases short, with 15 bases between. Germline V gene data show CDR1 as DFQATT and CDR2 as SNEGSKA (reference sequence). RNA transcripts gave rise to amplified TCR beta CDR3 regions. Primed by the HTBI set, a first-round RT-PCR was run on the TCR CDR3. One entry per CDR3 protein, called by TCRdb with MiXCR from the multiplex PCR reads. This table holds about 260,000 distinct CDR3 sequences, about 20% found once. Sequenced material: blood. This chain links TRBV20-1 with TRBJ1-2, with D possibly TRBD1 on 6 matching bases. This clonotype was sampled from a man aged 25-40 years with Graves' ophthalmopathy. DNA for the CDR3: TGCAGTGCTGTCAGGGGTTTGCGCAACTATGGCTACACCTTC. Translation: CSAVRGLRNYGYTF.